Listed below are T cell receptor beta chains from one sample, sequenced in a study of CD8+ T cells in alopecia areata. This table comes from immunoSEQ multiplex PCR, and its TCRdb copy is limited to in-frame clones, with some not included. This table holds roughly 250,000 clones, 65% to 70% found once. Sequencing used CD4+ T cells sorted from blood, obtained at week 0. Receptors were obtained from a human donor with alopecia areata. CDR3s include the opening cysteine and the closing phenylalanine or tryptophan. Fields, in order: V gene, J gene, clone size, D gene, CDR3 protein, CDR3 DNA. The D gene is left open where the match is weak. The listing skips clone size in some rows; elsewhere it reads once, few, many or a size class.

TRBV6-5,TRBJ2-1,-,-,CASGVQTYNEQFF,TGTGCCAGCGGCGTCCAAACATACAATGAGCAGTTCTTC
TRBV5-6,TRBJ1-6,-,-,CASSLGRNNSPLHF,TGTGCCAGCAGCTTGGGACGGAATAATTCACCCCTCCACTTT
TRBV29-1,TRBJ2-3,once,TRBD2,CSVGGTSGDTDTQYF,TGCAGCGTTGGGGGGACTAGCGGGGACACAGATACGCAGTATTTT
TRBV2,TRBJ1-1,-,-,CASSPRGKPYEAFF,TGTGCCAGCAGTCCGAGGGGGAAACCCTATGAAGCTTTCTTT
TRBV4-3,TRBJ1-1,few,-,CASSQVLADTEAFF,TGCGCCAGCAGCCAAGTTTTGGCAGACACTGAAGCTTTCTTT
TRBV5-6,TRBJ2-1,few,-,CASSLAGTLNNEQFF,TGTGCCAGCAGCTTGGCCGGGACACTAAACAATGAGCAGTTCTTC
TRBV29-1,TRBJ2-2,-,-,CSAGTSTGELFF,TGCAGCGCCGGAACGAGCACCGGGGAGCTGTTTTTT
TRBV9,TRBJ2-7,-,-,CASSPGVTSYEQYF,TGTGCCAGCAGCCCCGGGGTGACCTCCTACGAGCAGTACTTC
TRBV10-3,TRBJ2-2,-,-,CAISELQGRGGELFF,TGTGCCATCAGTGAATTACAGGGGAGGGGCGGGGAGCTGTTTTTT
TRBV18,TRBJ2-5,-,TRBD2,CASSPGLARETQYF,TGTGCCAGCTCACCAGGACTAGCCCGGGAGACCCAGTACTTC
TRBV4-3,TRBJ1-6,few,-,CASSTIQQRANHSPLHF,TGCGCCAGCAGCACCATTCAGCAAAGAGCTAATCATTCACCCCTCCACTTT
TRBV6-5,TRBJ1-6,-,-,CASSPGQGNSPLHF,TGTGCCAGCAGCCCTGGGCAGGGCAATTCACCCCTCCACTTT
TRBV15,TRBJ1-5,-,-,CATSMGMSVREQPQHF,TGTGCCACCAGTATGGGGATGTCCGTAAGGGAGCAGCCCCAGCATTTT
TRBV30,TRBJ2-7,-,-,CAWSVPGAGLRGEQYF,TGTGCCTGGAGTGTACCGGGGGCAGGCCTCCGGGGCGAGCAGTACTTC
TRBV7-3,TRBJ2-2,-,-,CASSLAGRTGELFF,TGTGCCAGCAGCTTAGCGGGAAGAACCGGGGAGCTGTTTTTT
TRBV19,TRBJ1-2,few,-,CASSMTMTAPTYGYTF,TGTGCCAGTAGTATGACGATGACAGCTCCTACCTATGGCTACACCTTC